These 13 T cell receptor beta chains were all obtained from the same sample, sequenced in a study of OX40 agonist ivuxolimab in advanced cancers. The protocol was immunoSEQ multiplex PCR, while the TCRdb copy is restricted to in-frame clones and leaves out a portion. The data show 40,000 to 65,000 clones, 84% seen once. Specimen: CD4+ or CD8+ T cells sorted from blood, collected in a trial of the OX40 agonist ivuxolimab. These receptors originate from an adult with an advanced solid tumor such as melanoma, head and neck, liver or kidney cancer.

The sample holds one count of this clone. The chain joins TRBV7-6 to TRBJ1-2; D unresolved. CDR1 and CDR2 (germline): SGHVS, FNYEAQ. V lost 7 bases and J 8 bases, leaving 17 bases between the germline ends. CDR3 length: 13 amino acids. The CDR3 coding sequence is TGTGCCAGCACCACAGCTGGGGTTGACGGCTACACCTTC. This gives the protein CASTTAGVDGYTF.

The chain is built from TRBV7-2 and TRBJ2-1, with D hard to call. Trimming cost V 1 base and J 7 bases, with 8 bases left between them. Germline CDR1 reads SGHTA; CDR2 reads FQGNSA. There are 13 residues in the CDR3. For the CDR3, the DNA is TGTGCCAGCAGCTTAGTGTTAGAAAATGAGCAGTTCTTC. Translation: CASSLVLENEQFF.

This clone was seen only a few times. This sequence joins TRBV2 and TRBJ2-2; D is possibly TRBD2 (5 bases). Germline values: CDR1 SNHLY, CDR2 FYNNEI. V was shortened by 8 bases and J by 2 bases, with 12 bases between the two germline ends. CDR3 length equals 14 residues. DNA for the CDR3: TGTGCCAGCGTGGACTCCCGAAACACCGGGGAGCTGTTTTTT. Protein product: CASVDSRNTGELFF.

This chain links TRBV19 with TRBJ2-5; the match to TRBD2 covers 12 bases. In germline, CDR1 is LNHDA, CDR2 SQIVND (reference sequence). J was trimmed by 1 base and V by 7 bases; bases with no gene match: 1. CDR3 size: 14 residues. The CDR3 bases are TGTGCCAGTACACTAGCGGGGGGCCAAGAGACCCAGTACTTC. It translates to CASTLAGGQETQYF. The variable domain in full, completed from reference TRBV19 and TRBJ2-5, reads DGGITQSPKYLFRKEGQNVTLSCEQNLNHDAMYWYRQDPGQGLRLIYYSQIVNDFQKGDIAEGYSVSREKKESFPLTVTSAQKNPTAFYLCASTLAGGQETQYFGPGTRLLVL.

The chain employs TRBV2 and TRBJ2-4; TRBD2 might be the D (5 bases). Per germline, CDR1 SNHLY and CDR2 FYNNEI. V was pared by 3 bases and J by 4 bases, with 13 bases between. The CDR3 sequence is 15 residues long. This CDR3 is CASSEDPPGKNIQYF. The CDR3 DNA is TGTGCCAGCAGTGAGGACCCACCGGGGAAAAACATTCAGTACTTC.

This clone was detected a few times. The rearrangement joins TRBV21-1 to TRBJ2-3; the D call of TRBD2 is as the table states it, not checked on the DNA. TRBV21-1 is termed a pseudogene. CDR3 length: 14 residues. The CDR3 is CASSNLARADTQYF. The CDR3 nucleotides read TGTGCCAGCAGCAACCTAGCTAGGGCAGATACGCAGTATTTT.

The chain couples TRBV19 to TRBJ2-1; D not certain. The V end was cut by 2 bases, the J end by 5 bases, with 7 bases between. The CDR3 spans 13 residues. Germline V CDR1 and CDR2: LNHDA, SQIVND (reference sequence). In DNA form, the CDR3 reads TGTGCCAGTAGTATAACACCCCACAATGAGCAGTTCTTC. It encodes CASSITPHNEQFF.

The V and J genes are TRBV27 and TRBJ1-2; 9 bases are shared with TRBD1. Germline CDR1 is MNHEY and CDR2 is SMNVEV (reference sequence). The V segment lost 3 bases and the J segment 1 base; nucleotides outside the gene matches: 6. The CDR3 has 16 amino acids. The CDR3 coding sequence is TGTGCCAGCAGTTTTCGCGGGACAGGGCTTAACTATGGCTACACCTTC. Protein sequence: CASSFRGTGLNYGYTF.

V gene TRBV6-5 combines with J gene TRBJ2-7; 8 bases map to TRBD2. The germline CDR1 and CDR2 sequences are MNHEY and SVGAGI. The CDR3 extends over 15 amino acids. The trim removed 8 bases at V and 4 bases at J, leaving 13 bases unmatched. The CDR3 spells CASGPAPTSGYEQYF. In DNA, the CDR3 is TGTGCCAGCGGGCCGGCCCCCACTAGCGGTTACGAGCAGTACTTC.

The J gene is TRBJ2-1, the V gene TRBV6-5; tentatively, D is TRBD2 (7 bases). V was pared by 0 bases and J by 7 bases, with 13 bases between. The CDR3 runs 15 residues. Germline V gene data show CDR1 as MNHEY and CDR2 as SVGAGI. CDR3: CASSYSLGGVNEQFF. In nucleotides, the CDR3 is TGTGCCAGCAGTTACTCATTAGGGGGGGTGAATGAGCAGTTCTTC.

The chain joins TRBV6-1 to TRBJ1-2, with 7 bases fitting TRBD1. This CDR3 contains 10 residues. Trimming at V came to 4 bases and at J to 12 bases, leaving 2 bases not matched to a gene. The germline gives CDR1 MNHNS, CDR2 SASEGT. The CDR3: CASSATGNTF. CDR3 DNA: TGTGCCAGCAGTGCGACAGGGAACACCTTC.

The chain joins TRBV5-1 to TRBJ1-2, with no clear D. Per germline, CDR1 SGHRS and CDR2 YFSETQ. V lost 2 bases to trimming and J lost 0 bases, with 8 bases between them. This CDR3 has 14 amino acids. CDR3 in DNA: TGCGCCAGCAGCTTCACGGGGACTAACTATGGCTACACCTTC. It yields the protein CASSFTGTNYGYTF.

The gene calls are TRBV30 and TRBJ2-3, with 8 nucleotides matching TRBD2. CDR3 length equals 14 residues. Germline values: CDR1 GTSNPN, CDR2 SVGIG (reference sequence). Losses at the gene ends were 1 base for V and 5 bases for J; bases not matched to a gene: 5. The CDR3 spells CAWSGSGMVDTQYF. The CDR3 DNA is TGTGCCTGGAGTGGTAGCGGGATGGTAGATACGCAGTATTTT.